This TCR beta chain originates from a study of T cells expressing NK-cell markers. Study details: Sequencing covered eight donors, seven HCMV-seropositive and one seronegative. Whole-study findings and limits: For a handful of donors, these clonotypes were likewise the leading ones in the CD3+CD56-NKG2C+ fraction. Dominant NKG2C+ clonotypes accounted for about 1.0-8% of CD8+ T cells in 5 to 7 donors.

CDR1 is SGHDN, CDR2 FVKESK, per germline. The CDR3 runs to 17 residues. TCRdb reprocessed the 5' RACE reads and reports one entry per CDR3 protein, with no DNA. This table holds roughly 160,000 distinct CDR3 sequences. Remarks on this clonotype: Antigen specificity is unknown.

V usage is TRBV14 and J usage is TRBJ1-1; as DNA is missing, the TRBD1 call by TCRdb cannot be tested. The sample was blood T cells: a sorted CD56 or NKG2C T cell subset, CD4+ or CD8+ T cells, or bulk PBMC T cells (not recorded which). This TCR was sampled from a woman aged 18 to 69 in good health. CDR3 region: CASSRGHSSDTNTEAFF.